The 25 T cell receptor beta chains presented below share a single source sample, sequenced in a study of tumor and adjacent non-tumor tissue in lung cancer. RNA was extracted from bulk tissue without any cell sorting. This non-tumor lung sample came from over 3 cm beyond the tumor edge. Three rounds of nested PCR, following a modified ARM-PCR protocol, produced the TCRbeta library. TCRdb itself ran the multiplex PCR reads through MiXCR, one entry per CDR3 protein. Among 100,000 or so distinct CDR3 sequences listed, more than 80% were seen once. The sequenced sample was distant non-tumor lung tissue. These receptor sequences come from a man in his 60s with small cell lung cancer.

Note on this clonotype: One end of the junction does not line up with germline, which may come from a read error. V is TRBV11-2 and J is TRBJ2-1; D not resolved. Germline V lookup: CDR1 SGHAT, CDR2 FQNNGV. CDR3 length equals 14 residues. For the CDR3, the DNA is TGTACCAGCAGCTTAGAGGCACGGTTGGTTCAGCAGTTCTTC. Protein: CTSSLEARLVQQFF.

Concerning this clonotype: The junction departs from the called germline gene at one end, perhaps through a read error. The chain's CDR3 is CVSSFPTSGQGNEQFF. The CDR3 DNA reads as TGTGTCAGCAGCTTCCCGACTAGCGGACAGGGGAATGAGCAGTTCTTC. The chain combines TRBV5-4 with TRBJ2-1; either TRBD1 or TRBD2 may supply D (9 bases each). The CDR3 spans 16 residues. Germline V CDR1 and CDR2: SGHNT, YYREEE (reference sequence).

This clonotype was recorded once. The chain uses TRBV12-3 or TRBV12-4 and TRBJ2-1, with D perhaps matching TRBD2 (6 bases). The CDR3 contains 14 residues. For the CDR3, the DNA is TGTACTAGCAGTTTAGTACAGTCCTACAATGAGCAGTTCTTC. Translation: CTSSLVQSYNEQFF.

This clonotype was seen more than once but under ten times. This chain uses TRBV6-5 with TRBJ2-7, with D possibly TRBD1 on 6 matching bases. Germline assignment: CDR1 MNHEY and CDR2 SVGAGI. The CDR3 extends over 14 amino acids. V gave up 6 bases and J gave up 0 bases, with 12 bases separating them. The CDR3, as DNA: TGTGCCAGCAGCTCCGACAGGACCTCCTACGAGCAGTACTTC. This sequence encodes CASSSDRTSYEQYF.

This clonotype appeared once. A much larger clone lies one base from this, so it may be a read error. The rearrangement uses TRBV7-9 and TRBJ1-5; D is unresolved. This CDR3 is built from 13 residues. Germline V gene data show CDR1 as SEHNR and CDR2 as FQNEAQ (reference sequence). CDR3 loop: CDSSLERNRPQHF. The CDR3, as DNA: TGTGACAGCAGCTTAGAACGGAATCGGCCCCAGCATTTT.

This clonotype was observed at least ten times. The V and J genes are TRBV6-2 or TRBV6-3 and TRBJ2-1; 7 bases are shared with TRBD1. Germline V CDR1 and CDR2: MNHEY, SVGEGT. The trim removed 0 bases at V and 4 bases at J, leaving 3 bases unmatched. This CDR3 is built from 15 residues. Here the CDR3 reads CASSYSGQTYNEQFF. CDR3 in DNA: TGTGCCAGCAGTTACTCGGGACAGACTTACAATGAGCAGTTCTTC.

The chain employs TRBV6-1 and TRBJ2-1; D not resolved. The CDR3 loop spans 15 amino acids. Trimming took 6 bases from V and 1 from J, leaving 13 bases between them. CDR1 is MNHNS and CDR2 is SASEGT in the germline V gene. CDR3 loop: CASRFRILSYNEQFF. The CDR3 DNA sequence: TGTGCCAGCAGATTCCGAATATTATCCTACAATGAGCAGTTCTTC.

This chain connects TRBV6-5 to TRBJ2-7; D gene ambiguous. This CDR3 is built from 13 residues. The V gene lost 2 bases and the J gene lost 2 bases, with 7 bases spanning the gap. Germline V lookup: CDR1 MNHEY, CDR2 SVGAGI. CDR3 bases: TGTGCCAGCAGTTACCCCCCGGCCTACGAGCAGTACGTC. The encoded protein is CASSYPPAYEQYV.

This clonotype was seen more than once but under ten times. A junction boundary mismatches the germline segment, possibly from a read error. The chain links TRBV20-1 to TRBJ1-1, with 7 bases identical to TRBD1. The CDR3 runs to 12 residues. Germline values: CDR1 DFQATT, CDR2 SNEGSKA (reference sequence). The DNA for the CDR3 is TGCGGTGCTAGAGACCAGGGGGCTGAAGCTTTCTTT. Translating gives CGARDQGAEAFF.

V is TRBV11-2 and J is TRBJ2-7; D is ambiguous. The ends were cut back, 7 bases at V and 8 bases at J, with 15 bases in the middle. From germline, CDR1 is SGHAT and CDR2 FQNNGV. This CDR3 region has 12 residues. The CDR3 sequence is CASISGGSKQYF. CDR3 coding DNA: TGTGCCAGCATCTCAGGTGGCTCGAAGCAGTACTTC.

This clonotype showed up many times. The rearrangement uses TRBV20-1 and TRBJ2-3; 16 positions agree with TRBD2. The CDR3 totals 14 residues. Unmatched junction bases numbered 3, after V lost 5 bases and J lost 7 bases. Germline V CDR1 and CDR2: DFQATT, SNEGSKA (reference sequence). DNA of the CDR3: TGCAGTGCTGGGACTAGCGGGAGGGGGAATACGCAGTATTTT. It specifies CSAGTSGRGNTQYF.

As for this clonotype: Likely a read error: the CDR3 ends without its conserved phenylalanine or tryptophan. This chain joins TRBV11-3 and TRBJ1-6; unclear D gene. The germline gives CDR1 SGHNT, CDR2 YENEEA. CDR3 length: 15 amino acids. The V and J ends lost 6 bases and 7 bases respectively, with 16 bases between them. The DNA for the CDR3 is TGTGCCAGCAGTTTTACCCAAGGTCAAAATTCACCCCTCCACATT. This sequence encodes CASSFTQGQNSPLHI.

Turning to this clonotype: Since a much larger clone is just one base distant, this may be a read error. Written as DNA, the CDR3 is TGTGCCAGCAGTTATGAGGAGGGCTACACCTTC. It specifies CASSYEEGYTF. The chain employs TRBV6-5 and TRBJ1-2; D is ambiguous. The germline gives CDR1 MNHEY, CDR2 SVGAGI. This CDR3 is 11 amino acids long. The V end was cut by 3 bases, the J end by 8 bases, with 7 bases between.

A remark on this clonotype: The CDR3 carries no conserved terminal phenylalanine or tryptophan, so it likely arises from a read error. The chain is built from TRBV4-1 and TRBJ1-5; the D gene is possibly TRBD1 (6 bases). The CDR3 has 15 amino acids. Germline lookup yields CDR1 MGHRA and CDR2 YSYEKL. CDR3 loop: CASSSTTGWDQPQHY. Here the CDR3 DNA reads TGCGCCAGCAGCTCGACTACAGGGTGGGATCAGCCTCAGCATTAT.

This clonotype was detected ten times or more. V gene TRBV7-8 combines with J gene TRBJ1-2; 7 bases are shared with TRBD1. The CDR3 contains 15 residues. The V gene end was trimmed by 5 bases and the J gene end by 2 bases; junction bases not matched to a gene: 8. The germline V gene encodes CDR1 SGHVS and CDR2 FQNEAQ. This CDR3 reads CASSPGTDFNYGYTF. The DNA for the CDR3 is TGTGCCAGCAGCCCCGGGACAGACTTCAACTATGGCTACACCTTC.

Of note for this clonotype: Relative to the germline gene, one junction end is altered; a read error may explain this. The genes are TRBV11-1 and TRBJ2-1, with D hard to call. Germline CDR1 reads SGHAT; CDR2 reads FQDESV (reference sequence). This CDR3 region has 20 residues. The CDR3 region is CANSATPCWVLSTSIGEQFF. The CDR3, as DNA: TGTGCCAACAGCGCCACTCCCTGTTGGGTCCTATCCACAAGTATTGGTGAGCAGTTCTTC.

The chain has TRBV12-3 or TRBV12-4 and TRBJ2-1, with D unresolved. The CDR3 consists of 16 residues. This chain's CDR3 is CVTSPLEWTYYNEQFF. CDR3 in DNA: TGTGTCACCAGTCCCCTAGAGTGGACCTACTACAATGAGCAGTTCTTC.

As concerns this clonotype: Since a much larger clone is just one base distant, this may be a read error. The chain links TRBV6-6 to TRBJ2-7; tentatively, D is TRBD2 (6 bases). Germline V gene sequence: CDR1 MNHNY, CDR2 SVGAGI (reference sequence). The V and J ends lost 10 bases and 2 bases respectively, with 21 bases between them. This CDR3 is built from 15 residues. The CDR3 reads CANHGPPGGTYEQYF. In nucleotides, the CDR3 is TGTGCCAACCACGGGCCCCCTGGCGGGACCTACGAGCAGTACTTC.

Of note for this clonotype: Germline and junction disagree at one end, which may indicate a read error. V and J are TRBV11-3 and TRBJ2-7; maybe TRBD1 (6 bases). Germline V lookup: CDR1 SGHNT, CDR2 YENEEA. The CDR3 runs 17 residues. In nucleotides, the CDR3 is TGTGCCAGAAGCTTTAGCGAGGACAGCCCCACTGTCTACAAGCAGTACTTC. Its translation: CARSFSEDSPTVYKQYF.

The V gene is TRBV11-2, the J gene TRBJ2-1; 7 bases align to TRBD1. Germline loops: CDR1 SGHAT, CDR2 FQNNGV. The CDR3 consists of 14 residues. CDR3 in DNA: TGTGCTAACAGCTTAGAGACAGGGTTGGTTGAGCAGTTCTTC. This gives the protein CANSLETGLVEQFF.

In the case of this clonotype: The CDR3 does not close with the conserved phenylalanine or tryptophan, likely indicating a read error. In nucleotides, the CDR3 is TGTGTCAGCAGCTTAAGGCCGGATACGCAGTATTTA. The encoded protein is CVSSLRPDTQYL. The chain combines TRBV7-9 with TRBJ2-3, with no clear D. Germline V gene lookup returns CDR1 SEHNR and CDR2 FQNEAQ (reference sequence). This CDR3 comprises 12 residues.

Many counts were recorded for this clonotype. V is TRBV20-1 and J is TRBJ1-2; D unresolved. CDR3 size: 13 residues. Trimming left V 1 base short and J 3 bases short, with 9 bases between. Germline V gives CDR1 DFQATT, CDR2 SNEGSKA (reference sequence). The CDR3 loop is CSARGEIDYGYTF. The CDR3 bases are TGCAGTGCTAGAGGAGAGATCGACTATGGCTACACCTTC.

Note on this clonotype: The junction departs from the called germline gene at one end, perhaps through a read error. J is TRBJ2-4 and V is TRBV12-3 or TRBV12-4; a weak D match, TRBD2 (6 bases). The CDR3 contains 16 residues. The CDR3 sequence is CVSTPDTGVTKNIQYF. Written as DNA, the CDR3 is TGTGTCAGCACCCCGGACACGGGGGTAACCAAAAACATTCAGTACTTT.

In the case of this clonotype: A much larger clone sits a single nucleotide away, making a read error possible. Since no conserved phenylalanine or tryptophan closes the CDR3, a read error is the likely cause. The V call is TRBV28, the J call TRBJ1-5; D gene unclear. CDR1 and CDR2 from the germline V gene are MDHEN and SYDVKM. Trimming removed 3 bases at V and 11 bases at J, with 11 bases between. The CDR3 is made up of 12 amino acids. The CDR3 coding sequence is TGTGCCAGCAGTTTTCGTGACGGGGCCCAGCATCTT. Its protein is CASSFRDGAQHL.

This clonotype has only a few counts. A junction boundary mismatches the germline segment, possibly from a read error. The chain recombines TRBV7-9 with TRBJ2-5; perhaps TRBD1 as D (6 bases). Germline V gene lookup returns CDR1 SEHNR and CDR2 FQNEAQ (reference sequence). The CDR3 is made up of 18 amino acids. This CDR3 reads CTSSLELPQTGLLETQYF. The CDR3 coding sequence is TGTACCAGCAGCTTAGAATTGCCGCAGACAGGCTTGTTGGAGACCCAGTACTTC.